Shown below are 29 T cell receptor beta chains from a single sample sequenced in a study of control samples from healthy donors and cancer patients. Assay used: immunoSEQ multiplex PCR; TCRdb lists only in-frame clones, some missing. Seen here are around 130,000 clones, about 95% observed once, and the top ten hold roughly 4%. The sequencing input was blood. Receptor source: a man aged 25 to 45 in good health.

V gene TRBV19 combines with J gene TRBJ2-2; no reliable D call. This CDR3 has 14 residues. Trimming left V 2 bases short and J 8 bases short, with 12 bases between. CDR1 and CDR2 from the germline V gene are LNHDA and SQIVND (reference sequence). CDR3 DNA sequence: TGTGCCAGTAGTATATTGACTCGTGGGGGGGAGCTGTTTTTT. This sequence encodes CASSILTRGGELFF.

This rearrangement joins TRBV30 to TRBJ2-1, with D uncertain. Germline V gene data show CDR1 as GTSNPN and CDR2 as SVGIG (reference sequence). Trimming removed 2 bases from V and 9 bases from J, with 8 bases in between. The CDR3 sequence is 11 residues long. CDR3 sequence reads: CAWSPRIEQFF. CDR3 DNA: TGTGCCTGGAGTCCCCGGATTGAGCAGTTCTTC.

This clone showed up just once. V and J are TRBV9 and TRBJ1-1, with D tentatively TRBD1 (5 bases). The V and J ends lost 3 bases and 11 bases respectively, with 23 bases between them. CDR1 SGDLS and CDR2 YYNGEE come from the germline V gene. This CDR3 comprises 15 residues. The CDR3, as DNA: TGTGCCAGCAGCGACGGGACGGTACCCACAATGACGGCTTTCTTT. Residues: CASSDGTVPTMTAFF.

CDR3 bases: TGTGCCAGCAGCCAAGAGAAGGGAAACGAAGGAAACACCATATATTTT. The encoded protein is CASSQEKGNEGNTIYF. The chain links TRBV14 to TRBJ1-3; D unresolved. Germline V CDR1 and CDR2: SGHDN, FVKESK. The CDR3 runs 16 residues. Trimming took 0 bases from V and 4 from J, leaving 13 bases between them.

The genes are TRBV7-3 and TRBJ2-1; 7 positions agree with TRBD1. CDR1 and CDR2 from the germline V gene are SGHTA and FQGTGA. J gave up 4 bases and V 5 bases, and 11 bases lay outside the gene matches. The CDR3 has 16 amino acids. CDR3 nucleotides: TGTGCCAGCAGCCCCCGGACAGGTTGGGGATACAATGAGCAGTTCTTC. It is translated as CASSPRTGWGYNEQFF.

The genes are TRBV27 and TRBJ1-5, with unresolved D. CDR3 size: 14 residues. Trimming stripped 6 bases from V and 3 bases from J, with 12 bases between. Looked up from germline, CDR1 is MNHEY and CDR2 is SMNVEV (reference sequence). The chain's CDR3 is CASSAMGYNQPQHF. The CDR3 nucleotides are TGTGCCAGCAGCGCTATGGGGTACAATCAGCCCCAGCATTTT.

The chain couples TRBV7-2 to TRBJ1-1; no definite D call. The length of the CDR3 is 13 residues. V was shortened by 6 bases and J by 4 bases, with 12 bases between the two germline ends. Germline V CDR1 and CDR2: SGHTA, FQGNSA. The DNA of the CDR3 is TGTGCCAGCAGTCCTAACCTCGGCACTGAAGCTTTCTTT. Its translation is CASSPNLGTEAFF.

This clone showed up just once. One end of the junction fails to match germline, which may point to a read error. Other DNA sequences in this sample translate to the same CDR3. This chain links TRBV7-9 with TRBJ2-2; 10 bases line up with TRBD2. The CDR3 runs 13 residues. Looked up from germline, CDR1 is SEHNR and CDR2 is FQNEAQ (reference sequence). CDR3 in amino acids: CASSLAGAGELFF. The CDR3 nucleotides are TGTGCCAGCAGCCTAGCGGGGGCCGGGGAGCTGTTTTTT.

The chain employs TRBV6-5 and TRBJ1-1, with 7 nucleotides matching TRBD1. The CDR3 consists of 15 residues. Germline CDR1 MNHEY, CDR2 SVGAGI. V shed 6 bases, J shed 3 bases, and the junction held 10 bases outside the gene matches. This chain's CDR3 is CASSGGQVFYTEAFF. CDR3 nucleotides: TGTGCCAGCAGCGGAGGACAGGTCTTTTACACTGAAGCTTTCTTT.

The CDR3 region is CASSVGPTDTQYF. The CDR3 nucleotides are TGTGCCAGCAGCGTAGGCCCCACAGATACGCAGTATTTT. The chain couples TRBV9 to TRBJ2-3; no reliable D call. In germline, CDR1 is SGDLS, CDR2 YYNGEE. This CDR3 is 13 amino acids long. V dropped 0 bases and J dropped 2 bases, with 4 bases sitting between them. The complete variable domain, with remaining parts taken from reference TRBV9 and TRBJ2-3, reads DSGVTQTPKHLITATGQRVTLRCSPRSGDLSVYWYQQSLDQGLQFLIQYYNGEERAKGNILERFSAQQFPDLHSELNLSSLELGDSALYFCASSVGPTDTQYFGPGTRLTVL.

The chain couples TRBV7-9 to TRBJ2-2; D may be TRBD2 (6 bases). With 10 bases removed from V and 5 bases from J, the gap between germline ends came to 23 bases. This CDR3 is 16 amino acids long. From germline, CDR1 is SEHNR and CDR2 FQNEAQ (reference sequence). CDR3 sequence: CAIVYLVGRGTGELFF. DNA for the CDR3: TGTGCCATCGTCTATCTGGTCGGGAGAGGGACCGGGGAGCTGTTTTTT.

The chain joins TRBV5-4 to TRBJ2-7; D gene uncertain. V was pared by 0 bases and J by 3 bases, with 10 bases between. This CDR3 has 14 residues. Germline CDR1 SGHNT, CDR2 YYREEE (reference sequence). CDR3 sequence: CASSLEQSDYEQYF. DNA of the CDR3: TGTGCCAGCAGCTTGGAACAGAGTGACTACGAGCAGTACTTC.

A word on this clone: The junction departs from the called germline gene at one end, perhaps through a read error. CDR3 protein: CAGSLNLGTSGYNEQFF. For the CDR3, the DNA is TGCGCCGGCAGCTTGAATCTCGGGACTAGCGGATACAATGAGCAGTTCTTC. The chain has TRBV5-1 and TRBJ2-1; 11 bases are shared with TRBD2. This CDR3 comprises 17 residues. CDR1 SGHRS and CDR2 YFSETQ come from the germline V gene.

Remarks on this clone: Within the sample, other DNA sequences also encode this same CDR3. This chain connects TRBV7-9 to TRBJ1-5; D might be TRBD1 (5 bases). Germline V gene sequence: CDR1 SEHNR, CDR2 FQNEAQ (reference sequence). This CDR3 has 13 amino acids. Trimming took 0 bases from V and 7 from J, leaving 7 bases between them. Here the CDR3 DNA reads TGTGCCAGCAGCTTAGCAGGGGACCAGCCCCAGCATTTT. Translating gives CASSLAGDQPQHF.

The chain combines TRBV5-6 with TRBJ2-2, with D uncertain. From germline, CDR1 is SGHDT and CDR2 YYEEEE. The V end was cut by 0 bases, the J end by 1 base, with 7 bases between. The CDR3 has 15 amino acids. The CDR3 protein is CASSLAVGNTGELFF. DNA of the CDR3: TGTGCCAGCAGCTTGGCCGTGGGGAACACCGGGGAGCTGTTTTTT.

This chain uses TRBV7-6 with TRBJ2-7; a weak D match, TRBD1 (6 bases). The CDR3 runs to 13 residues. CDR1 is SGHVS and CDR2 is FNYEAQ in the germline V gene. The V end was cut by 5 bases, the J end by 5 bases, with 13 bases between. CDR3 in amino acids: CASSVYTGNEQYF. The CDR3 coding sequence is TGTGCCAGCAGCGTTTATACAGGGAACGAGCAGTACTTC.

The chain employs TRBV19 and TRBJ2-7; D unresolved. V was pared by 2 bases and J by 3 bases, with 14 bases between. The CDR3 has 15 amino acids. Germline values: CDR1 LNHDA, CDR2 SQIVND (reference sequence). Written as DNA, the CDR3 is TGTGCCAGTAGTATAAAGGGTATCGGAAACTACGAGCAGTACTTC. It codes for CASSIKGIGNYEQYF.

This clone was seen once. This CDR3 reads CASSLGRLGDQETQYF. The CDR3 bases are TGTGCCAGCAGCTTAGGGCGTTTGGGGGACCAAGAGACCCAGTACTTC. The rearrangement joins TRBV11-3 to TRBJ2-5; D tentatively fits TRBD1 or TRBD2 (5 bases each). This CDR3 region has 16 residues. V lost 1 base, J lost 0 bases, and 12 bases lay in between. Germline CDR1 reads SGHNT; CDR2 reads YENEEA.

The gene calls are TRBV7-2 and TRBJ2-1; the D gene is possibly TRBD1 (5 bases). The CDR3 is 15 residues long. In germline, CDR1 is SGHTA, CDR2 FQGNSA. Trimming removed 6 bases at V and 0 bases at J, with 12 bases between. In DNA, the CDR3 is TGTGCCAGCAGTACCGTAAGGGGCTCCTACAATGAGCAGTTCTTC. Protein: CASSTVRGSYNEQFF. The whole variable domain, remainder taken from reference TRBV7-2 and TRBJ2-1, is GAGVSQSPSNKVTEKGKDVELRCDPISGHTALYWYRQSLGQGLEFLIYFQGNSAPDKSGLPSDRFSAERTGGSVSTLTIQRTQQEDSAVYLCASSTVRGSYNEQFFGPGTRLTVL.

CDR3 in amino acids: CASTQDRNQPQHF. The DNA of the CDR3 is TGTGCCAGCACACAGGACAGGAATCAGCCCCAGCATTTT. The rearrangement links TRBV27 to TRBJ1-5; 7 bases agree with TRBD1. From germline, CDR1 is MNHEY and CDR2 SMNVEV (reference sequence). The length of the CDR3 is 13 residues. V lost 7 bases and J lost 4; bases outside the gene matches: 4.

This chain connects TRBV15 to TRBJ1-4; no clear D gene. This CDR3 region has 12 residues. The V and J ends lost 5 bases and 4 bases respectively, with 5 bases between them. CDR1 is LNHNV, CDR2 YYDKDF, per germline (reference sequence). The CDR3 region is CATSGDNEKLFF. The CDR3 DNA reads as TGTGCCACCAGCGGTGATAATGAAAAACTGTTTTTT. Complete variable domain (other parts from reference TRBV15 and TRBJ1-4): DAMVIQNPRYQVTQFGKPVTLSCSQTLNHNVMYWYQQKSSQAPKLLFHYYDKDFNNEADTPDNFQSRRPNTSFCFLDIRSPGLGDTAMYLCATSGDNEKLFFGSGTQLSVL.

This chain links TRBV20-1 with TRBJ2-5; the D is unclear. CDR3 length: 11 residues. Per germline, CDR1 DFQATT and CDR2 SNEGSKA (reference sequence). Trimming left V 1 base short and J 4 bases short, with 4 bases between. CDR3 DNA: TGCAGTGCTAGAGCCCTAGAGACCCAGTACTTC. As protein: CSARALETQYF.

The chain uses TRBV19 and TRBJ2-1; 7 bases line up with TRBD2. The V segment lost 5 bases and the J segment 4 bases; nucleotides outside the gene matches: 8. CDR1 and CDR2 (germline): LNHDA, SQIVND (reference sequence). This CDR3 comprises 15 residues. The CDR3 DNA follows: TGTGCCAGTAGTGCGACCAGCGGGGTGTACAATGAGCAGTTCTTC. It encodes CASSATSGVYNEQFF.

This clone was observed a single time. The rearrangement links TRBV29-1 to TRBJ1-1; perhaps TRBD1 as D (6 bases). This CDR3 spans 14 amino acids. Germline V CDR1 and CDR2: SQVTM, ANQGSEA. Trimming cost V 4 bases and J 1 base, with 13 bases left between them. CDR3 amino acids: CSVVGGARNTEAFF. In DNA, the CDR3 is TGCAGCGTTGTCGGGGGGGCACGGAACACTGAAGCTTTCTTT. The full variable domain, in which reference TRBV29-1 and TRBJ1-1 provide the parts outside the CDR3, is SAVISQKPSRDICQRGTSLTIQCQVDSQVTMMFWYRQQPGQSLTLIATANQGSEATYESGFVIDKFPISRPNLTFSTLTVSNMSPEDSSIYLCSVVGGARNTEAFFGQGTRLTVV.

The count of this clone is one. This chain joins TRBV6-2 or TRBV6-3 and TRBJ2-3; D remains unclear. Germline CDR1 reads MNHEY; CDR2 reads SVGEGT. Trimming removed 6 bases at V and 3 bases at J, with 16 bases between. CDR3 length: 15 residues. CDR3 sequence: CASSLYDSGTDTQYF. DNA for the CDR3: TGTGCCAGCAGCCTCTACGATTCCGGGACAGATACGCAGTATTTT.

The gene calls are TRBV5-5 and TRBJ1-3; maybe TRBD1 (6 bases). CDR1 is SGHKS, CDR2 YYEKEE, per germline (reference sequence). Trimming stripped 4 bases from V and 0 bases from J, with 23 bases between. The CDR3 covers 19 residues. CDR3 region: CASSRWTAEIGTSGNTIYF. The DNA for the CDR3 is TGTGCCAGCAGCCGCTGGACAGCCGAGATTGGGACCTCTGGAAACACCATATATTTT.

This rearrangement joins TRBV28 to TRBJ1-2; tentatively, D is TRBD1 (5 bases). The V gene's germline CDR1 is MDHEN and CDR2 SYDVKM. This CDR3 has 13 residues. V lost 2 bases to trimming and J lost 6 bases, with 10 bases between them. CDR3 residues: CASSLRRENGYTF. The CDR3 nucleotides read TGTGCCAGCAGTTTACGCAGGGAAAATGGCTACACCTTC.

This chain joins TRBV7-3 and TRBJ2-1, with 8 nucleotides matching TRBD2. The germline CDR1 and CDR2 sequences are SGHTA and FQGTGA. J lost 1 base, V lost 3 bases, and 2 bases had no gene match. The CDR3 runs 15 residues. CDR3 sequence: CASSFGLASYNEQFF. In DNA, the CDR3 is TGTGCCAGCAGCTTTGGACTAGCTTCCTACAATGAGCAGTTCTTC.

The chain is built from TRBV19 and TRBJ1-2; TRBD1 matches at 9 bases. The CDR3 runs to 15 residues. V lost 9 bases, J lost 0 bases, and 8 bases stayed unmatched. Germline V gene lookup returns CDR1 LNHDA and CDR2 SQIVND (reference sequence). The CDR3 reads CASWTGESSNYGYTF. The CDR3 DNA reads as TGTGCCAGCTGGACAGGGGAATCATCTAACTATGGCTACACCTTC. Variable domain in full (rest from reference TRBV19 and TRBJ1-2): DGGITQSPKYLFRKEGQNVTLSCEQNLNHDAMYWYRQDPGQGLRLIYYSQIVNDFQKGDIAEGYSVSREKKESFPLTVTSAQKNPTAFYLCASWTGESSNYGYTFGSGTRLTVV.